One T cell receptor beta chain is described in this entry. Its target is unknown. The CDR3 consists of 15 residues. From germline, CDR1 is MDHEN and CDR2 SYDVKM. V lost 6 bases and J lost 0, with 13 bases in between. The data were taken from a study of T cell repertoires in cytomegalovirus infection. Study-level points and caveats: The ex vivo response showed dominance by HLA-C-restricted CMV-specific TCR beta clonotypes.

TCRdb re-analysed the reads in MiXCR, keeping a single row per CDR3 protein. The table has about 570,000 distinct CDR3 sequences, about 39% seen once. The TCR originated in a human donor in good health (CMV status not recorded). Some clones in this sample may be carry-over from other donors' samples. This sample comprised cultured PBMCs, obtained from culture after CMV antigen stimulation. The J gene is TRBJ2-3, the V gene TRBV28; D uncertain. CDR3 nucleotides: TGTGCCAGCAGGTTGGTGACGGATAGCACAGATACGCAGTATTTT. This encodes CASRLVTDSTDTQYF. Based on the CDR3 plus reference TRBV28 and TRBJ2-3, the full variable domain is DVKVTQSSRYLVKRTGEKVFLECVQDMDHENMFWYRQDPGLGLRLIYFSYDVKMKEKGDIPEGYSVSREKKERFSLILESASTNQTSMYLCASRLVTDSTDTQYFGPGTRLTVL.